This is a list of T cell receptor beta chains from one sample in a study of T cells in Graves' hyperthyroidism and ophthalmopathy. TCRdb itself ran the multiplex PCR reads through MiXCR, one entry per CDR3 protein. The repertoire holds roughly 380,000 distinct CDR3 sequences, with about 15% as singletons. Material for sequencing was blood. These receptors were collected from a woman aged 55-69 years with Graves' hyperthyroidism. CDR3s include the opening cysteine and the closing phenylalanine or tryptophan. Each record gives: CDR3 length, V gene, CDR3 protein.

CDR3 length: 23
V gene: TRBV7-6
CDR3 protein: CASSLKGGRQGGRRGKNTGELFF

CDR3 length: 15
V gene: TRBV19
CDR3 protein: CASSIWDGGYQPQHF

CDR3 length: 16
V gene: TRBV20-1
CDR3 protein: CSARGMGFSGANVLTF

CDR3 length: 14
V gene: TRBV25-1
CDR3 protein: CASSEFGGRDTQYF

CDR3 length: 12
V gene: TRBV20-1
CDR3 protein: CSAGRTVYEQYF

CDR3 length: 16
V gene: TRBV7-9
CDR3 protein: CASSSTLTSGRGEQFF

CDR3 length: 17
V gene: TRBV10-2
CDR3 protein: CASSEEPPCRYSYEQYF

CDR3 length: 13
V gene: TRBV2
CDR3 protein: CASSAGAGEKLFF

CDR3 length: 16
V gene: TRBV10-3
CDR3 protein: CAISSRTSGSTDTQYF

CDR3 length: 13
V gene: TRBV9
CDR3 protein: CASSVGSSYGYTF

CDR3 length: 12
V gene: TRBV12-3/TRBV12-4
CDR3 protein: CASSLGLRELFF

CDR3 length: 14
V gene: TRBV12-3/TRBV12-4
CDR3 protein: CASSRRTGYNEQFF

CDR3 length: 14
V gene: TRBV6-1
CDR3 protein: CASRETRGLDEQFF

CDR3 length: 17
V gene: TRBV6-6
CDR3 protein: CASSYSSRRANQETQYF

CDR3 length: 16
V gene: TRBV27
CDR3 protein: CASSSGQGATIRGYTF

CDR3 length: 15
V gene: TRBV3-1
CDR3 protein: CASSQTTGGGETQYF

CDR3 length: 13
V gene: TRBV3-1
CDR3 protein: CASTQGASYEQYF

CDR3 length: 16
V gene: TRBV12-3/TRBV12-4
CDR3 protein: CASSRRREPLGGEQYF

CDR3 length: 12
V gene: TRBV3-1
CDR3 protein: CASGSRGNTIYF

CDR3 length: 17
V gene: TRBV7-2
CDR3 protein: CASSLAPAGVRNGELFF

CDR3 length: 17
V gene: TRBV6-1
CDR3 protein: CASSEATADSAYNEQFF

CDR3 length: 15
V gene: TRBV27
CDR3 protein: CASSSTRQGFYEQYF

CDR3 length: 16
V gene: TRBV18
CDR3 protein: CASSPPDGGTNSPLHF

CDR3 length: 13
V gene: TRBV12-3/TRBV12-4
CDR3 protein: CASSFRSNTEAFF

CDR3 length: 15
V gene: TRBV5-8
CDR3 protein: CASSGGTDQTYEQYF

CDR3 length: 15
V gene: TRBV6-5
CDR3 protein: CASSYASGAVGELFF

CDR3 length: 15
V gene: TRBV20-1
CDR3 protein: CSARRLAGTNNEQFF

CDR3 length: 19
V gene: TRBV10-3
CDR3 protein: CAISAGGTSGKSSYNEQFF

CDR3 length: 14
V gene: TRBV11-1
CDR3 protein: CASSPTRVGNEQFF

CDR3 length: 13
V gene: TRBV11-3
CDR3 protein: CASSLVTGAPLHF

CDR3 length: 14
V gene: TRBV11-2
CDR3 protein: CASSLPAGTDTQYF

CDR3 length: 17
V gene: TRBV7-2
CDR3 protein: CASSSRLAGASADTQYF

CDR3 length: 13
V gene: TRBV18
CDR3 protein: CASSVGTNEKLFF

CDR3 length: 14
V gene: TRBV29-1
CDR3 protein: CSVEGETTAYEQYF

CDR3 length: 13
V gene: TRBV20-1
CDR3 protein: CSARVGGGDEQFF

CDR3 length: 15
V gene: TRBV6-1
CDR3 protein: CASRPGQGSSGELFF

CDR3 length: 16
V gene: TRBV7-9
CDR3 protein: CASSPQKGQELYGYTF